The text below deals with one T cell receptor beta chain. Its specificity is unknown. This specimen comes from a study of circulating and synovial CD4+ cells in juvenile arthritis. Germline-derived CDR1 and CDR2 are SGHTA and FQGNSA. The trim removed 5 bases at V and 0 bases at J, leaving 4 bases unmatched. The CDR3 spans 15 residues. The table came from immunoSEQ multiplex PCR; TCRdb's copy has only in-frame clones and leaves some out. Here the sample spans some 35,000 clones, 85% to 95% being singletons. Study observations and caveats: T cell genome counts differed by at least an order of magnitude between CPL and CD4 samples. Compared with bulk blood, circulating pathogenic-like lymphocytes shared substantially more CDR3 sequences with synovial T cells. Deeper sequencing increased measured overlap with synovial clonotypes.

V gene TRBV7-2 combines with J gene TRBJ2-7, with 10 positions matching TRBD1. The sample consisted of CD4+ T cells from blood. This TCR derives from a human donor with juvenile idiopathic arthritis. Here the CDR3 DNA reads TGTGCCAGCAGCGTTGGACAGGGGGTCTCCTACGAGCAGTACTTC. Its protein product is CASSVGQGVSYEQYF.